This TCR beta chain was profiled in a study of blood T cell repertoires in COVID-19. Study details: Acute and convalescent COVID-19 samples came from the United States, Italy and Spain.

The length of the CDR3 is 15 residues. V was pared by 1 base and J by 4 bases, with 13 bases between. CDR1 and CDR2 from the germline V gene are SGHTA and FQGNSA. Original handling: Estimation of nucleated cell counts relied on the amplification of reference gene primers. The repertoire was sequenced with immunoSEQ multiplex PCR; TCRdb's copy has only in-frame clones and lacks some. The V and J calls and clone size were taken over from that table, and D and trimming were inferred from the DNA. The repertoire holds approximately 250,000 clones, 65% to 90% seen once, with about an eighth in the top ten. Seattle participants joined during active infection and were tracked over time.

This chain connects TRBV7-2 to TRBJ2-5; D may be TRBD2 (7 bases). This sequence originates from a woman in her 70s with COVID-19, enrolled during active disease. Sequencing was done on a sample of peripheral blood. The CDR3 reads CASSLVGGGPETQYF. CDR3 bases: TGTGCCAGCAGCTTAGTAGGGGGGGGCCCAGAGACCCAGTACTTC.